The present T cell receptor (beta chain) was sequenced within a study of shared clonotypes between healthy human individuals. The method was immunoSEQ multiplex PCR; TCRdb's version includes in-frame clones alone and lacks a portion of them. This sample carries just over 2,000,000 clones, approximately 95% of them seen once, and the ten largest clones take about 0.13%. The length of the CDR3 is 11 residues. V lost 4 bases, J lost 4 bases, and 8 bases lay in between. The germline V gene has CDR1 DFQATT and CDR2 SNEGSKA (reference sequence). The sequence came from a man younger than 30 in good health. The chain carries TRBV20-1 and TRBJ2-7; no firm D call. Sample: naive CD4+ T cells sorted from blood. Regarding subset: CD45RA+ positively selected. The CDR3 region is CSATWIYEQYF. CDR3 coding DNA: TGCAGTGCTACTTGGATTTACGAGCAGTACTTC.